The rows below give T cell receptor beta chains drawn from one sample of a study of beta chain features in type 1 diabetes. Measured with immunoSEQ multiplex PCR; TCRdb has only the in-frame clones, and not every one. Found here are over 200,000 clones, approximately 11% of them singletons; the top ten hold 0.017%. Input material: naive CD4+ T cells from blood. Receptors were obtained from a man aged 30 to 45 with type 1 diabetes. Both conserved end residues are part of each CDR3. The D gene is left open where the match is weak. Clone size is shown for a subset of rows, as once, few, many or a class of expanded clone.

. . TRBJ2-3 TRBV29-1 TGCAGCGTTGGGGCAGGGCTACCCACAGATACGCAGTATTTT CSVGAGLPTDTQYF
. few TRBJ2-5 TRBV15 TGTGCCACCAGCAGAGGTCAGCTAAGCGGTCCTGAGACCCAGTACTTC CATSRGQLSGPETQYF
TRBD1 . TRBJ1-1 TRBV5-1 TGCGCCAGCAGCACGGGACAGATGAACACTGAAGCTTTCTTT CASSTGQMNTEAFF
. few TRBJ2-5 TRBV15 TGTGCCACCAGCAGAGGCGGGGCGGGGCAAGAGACCCAGTACTTC CATSRGGAGQETQYF
. . TRBJ1-1 TRBV6-1 TGTGCCAGCAGAGTGGATCCAGGTTACACTGAAGCTTTCTTT CASRVDPGYTEAFF
TRBD2 few TRBJ2-3 TRBV5-1 TGCGCCAGCAGCTCCGGGACTAGCGGGGCTACGCAGTATTTT CASSSGTSGATQYF
. few TRBJ1-1 TRBV9 TGTGCCAGCAGCGTAGTTTCAGGTAGGACTGAAGCTTTCTTT CASSVVSGRTEAFF
. few TRBJ2-7 TRBV6-5 TGTGCCAGCAGTTACTCTAGGACAGTCGCTTATGAGCAGTACTTC CASSYSRTVAYEQYF
. few TRBJ2-4 TRBV23-1 TGCGCCAGCAGTCAATCTCGGTCATCAAATGCGGAAAACATTCAGTACTTC CASSQSRSSNAENIQYF
TRBD2 few TRBJ2-7 TRBV6-6 TGTGCCAGCAGCCTCAAGACTAGCGGGGGTATGTGGGAGCAGTACTTC CASSLKTSGGMWEQYF
. few TRBJ2-7 TRBV18 TGTGCCAGCTCACTAGGACACCCCGAGCAGTACTTC CASSLGHPEQYF
TRBD2 . TRBJ2-1 TRBV9 TGTGCCAGCAGCGTAGTAGATAGCGGGGGTTCCCTCTCCTACAATGAGCAGTTCTTC CASSVVDSGGSLSYNEQFF
TRBD2 few TRBJ2-3 TRBV4-2 TGTGCCAGCAGCCAAGATCTAGCGGGCGGCACAGATACGCAGTATTTT CASSQDLAGGTDTQYF
. . TRBJ2-5 TRBV7-7 TGTGCTAGCAGCACCGGACAGCAAGAGACCCAGTACTTC CASSTGQQETQYF
. . TRBJ2-1 TRBV19 TGTGCCAGTAGTGGGCTAGTTGCGGGGCTCAATGAGCAGTTCTTC CASSGLVAGLNEQFF
. . TRBJ1-6 TRBV7-3 TGTGCCAGCAGCTTAAACGGGGGAACGATGTCACCCCTCCACTTT CASSLNGGTMSPLHF
. . TRBJ2-7 TRBV11-1 TGTGCCAGCAGCTTAGTGGGAGGATCCTCCTACGAGCAGTACTTC CASSLVGGSSYEQYF
TRBD1 few TRBJ2-2 TRBV5-6 TGTGCCAGCAGCGGACGTAGGGACAGGGACACCGGGGAGCTGTTTTTT CASSGRRDRDTGELFF
TRBD2 few TRBJ2-1 TRBV28 TGTGCCAGCACCAGGACTAGTGAGAGTGAGCAGTTCTTC CASTRTSESEQFF
. few TRBJ1-5 TRBV12-5 TGTGCTAGTGGTTTGATGCAGGATCAGCCCCAGCATTTT CASGLMQDQPQHF
TRBD2 few TRBJ2-5 TRBV2 TGTGCCAGCAGTGGACTAGCGGGGGGAGAGACCCAGTACTTC CASSGLAGGETQYF
TRBD1 . TRBJ2-3 TRBV5-1 TGCGCCAGCAGCTTCGGGACAGGGTCAGATACGCAGTATTTT CASSFGTGSDTQYF
. few TRBJ2-7 TRBV11-2 TGTGCCAGCAGCCCCTACGGGAGCTCCTACGAGCAGTACTTC CASSPYGSSYEQYF
TRBD1 . TRBJ2-7 TRBV10-3 TGTGCCATATCCGGGACAGCGAACTACGAGCAGTACTTC CAISGTANYEQYF
. few TRBJ2-5 TRBV11-2 TGTGCCAGCAGTCCGGGGGTATCAGAGACCCAGTACTTC CASSPGVSETQYF
. few TRBJ2-2 TRBV10-3 TGTGCCTCCCAAGCCAGGGAAGGCACCGGGGAGCTGTTTTTT CASQAREGTGELFF
. . TRBJ2-3 TRBV13 TGTGCCAGCAGCTTAGGTTCAACCCTGGAGCGGAACACAGATACGCAGTATTTT CASSLGSTLERNTDTQYF
. few TRBJ2-7 TRBV27 TGTGCCAGCAGTTTAGGGCAGAGTTATTACTTC CASSLGQSYYF
. . TRBJ1-6 TRBV4-3 TGCGCCAGCAGCCAAGAATCCAGGGGCCCCGAAAGCTCCTATAATTCACCCCTCCACTTT CASSQESRGPESSYNSPLHF
. . TRBJ1-2 TRBV6-6 TGTGCCAGCAGCTCAGGGGAGAATGGCTACACCTTC CASSSGENGYTF
TRBD2 few TRBJ2-1 TRBV7-2 TGTGCCAGCAGCGCCAGACTAGCGAATGAGCAGTTCTTC CASSARLANEQFF
TRBD1 . TRBJ2-5 TRBV13 TGTGCCAGCAGCTCCTACAGACAGGGTGAAGAGACCCAGTACTTC CASSSYRQGEETQYF
TRBD1 . TRBJ2-3 TRBV9 TGTGCCAGCAGCAACAGGGGGCGGACAGATACGCAGTATTTT CASSNRGRTDTQYF
TRBD1 few TRBJ2-5 TRBV30 TGTGCCTGGAGTGTTGGGACAGGTGGTCCCCAAGAGACCCAGTACTTC CAWSVGTGGPQETQYF
TRBD1 . TRBJ1-2 TRBV5-4 TGTGCCAGCAGCCAGAGGACAGGACTTGCCTATGGCTACACCTTC CASSQRTGLAYGYTF